This record concerns one T cell receptor beta chain sequence. Antigen specificity is unknown. Germline CDR1 and CDR2: SGHRS and YFSETQ. This CDR3 comprises 13 residues. Losses at the gene ends were 6 bases for V and 3 bases for J; bases not matched to a gene: 6. TCRdb re-called the 5' RACE reads with MiXCR, one entry per CDR3 protein. The sample lists roughly 40,000 distinct CDR3 sequences, 18% occurring once. Findings and caveats of the study: Greatest tumor Treg TCR overlap was with tumor naive CD4+ cells.

The specimen was naive CD4+ T cells sorted from a lymph node. The subset is: naive CD4+ T cells, CD4+CD45RA+CD25-. The chain combines TRBV5-1 with TRBJ2-7; 7 nucleotides line up with TRBD2. This sequence originates from a female donor with breast cancer. Here the CDR3 DNA reads TGCGCCAGCAACGCGGGAGCCCTCTACGAGCAGTACTTC. It translates to CASNAGALYEQYF.